The 9 T cell receptor beta chains below all came from one sample that was sequenced in a study of CD8+CD57+ T cells in acquired aplastic anemia. Investigators profiled TCR beta VDJ and CDR3 from genomic DNA template. TCRdb recomputed calls from the reads with MiXCR, one row per CDR3 protein. The sample holds some 120,000 distinct CDR3 sequences, 48% seen once. The sequencing sample was made of sorted CD4+, CD8+, or CD8+CD57+ T cells (not recorded which) from PBMCs. The receptors here all came from a human donor in good health, serving as a control.

The rearrangement links TRBV10-3 to TRBJ2-7, with D uncertain. The CDR3 extends over 12 amino acids. V was cut by 3 bases and J by 7 bases, with 10 bases left in between. CDR1 is ENHRY and CDR2 is SYGVKD in the germline V gene. CDR3 DNA sequence: TGTGCCATCAGTGAACTTCACACTGAGCAGTACTTC. It specifies CAISELHTEQYF.

CDR3 residues: CSVVGTAGNEQYF. CDR3 coding DNA: TGCAGCGTTGTTGGGACAGCGGGGAATGAGCAGTACTTC. This rearrangement joins TRBV29-1 to TRBJ2-4; D tentatively reads TRBD1 or TRBD2 (7 bases each). V gave up 4 bases and J gave up 13 bases, with 20 bases separating them. CDR3 length: 13 amino acids. Per the germline V gene, CDR1 is SQVTM and CDR2 is ANQGSEA.

V gene TRBV7-2 combines with J gene TRBJ2-5; D may be TRBD2 (6 bases). The DNA end is more similar to TRBJ2-1, so the J call may be wrong. The CDR3 spans 15 residues. Germline V gene lookup returns CDR1 SGHTA and CDR2 FQGNSA. The CDR3 spells CASSLRPGGYNEQFF. The CDR3 nucleotides read TGTGCCAGCAGCCTCCGACCCGGAGGGTACAATGAGCAGTTCTTC.

This clonotype was observed many times. The chain recombines TRBV11-2 with TRBJ1-3; 9 bases agree with TRBD1. Germline trimming cut 5 bases from V and 2 bases from J; bases unmatched to any gene: 16. Per germline, CDR1 SGHAT and CDR2 FQNNGV. This CDR3 has 19 amino acids. Here the CDR3 reads CASSPTPGQGRMAGNTIYF. CDR3 nucleotides: TGTGCCAGCAGCCCCACCCCCGGACAGGGGCGGATGGCTGGAAACACCATATATTTT. The variable domain in full, completed from reference TRBV11-2 and TRBJ1-3, reads EAGVAQSPRYKIIEKRQSVAFWCNPISGHATLYWYQQILGQGPKLLIQFQNNGVVDDSQLPKDRFSAERLKGVDSTLKIQPAKLEDSAVYLCASSPTPGQGRMAGNTIYFGEGSWLTVV.

This clonotype was seen ten or more times. This chain connects TRBV7-2 to TRBJ1-2; maybe TRBD1 (5 bases). The V end lost 3 bases, the J end lost 6 bases, and 11 bases lay between the germline ends. There are 13 residues in the CDR3. Germline CDR1 is SGHTA and CDR2 is FQGNSA. The chain's CDR3 is CASSLGEGNGYTF. DNA of the CDR3: TGTGCCAGCAGCTTGGGGGAAGGGAATGGCTACACCTTC.

For this clonotype: An end of the junction differs from the germline gene, which may be a read error. Here the CDR3 reads CASSQGGRGSEAFF. The DNA of the CDR3 is TGCGCCAGCAGCCAAGGCGGGAGAGGATCTGAAGCTTTCTTT. J is TRBJ1-1 and V is TRBV25-1; D gene unclear. The CDR3 loop spans 14 amino acids. Germline V gives CDR1 MGHDK, CDR2 SYGVNS.

This clonotype was detected only a few times. The chain joins TRBV29-1 to TRBJ2-7, with D perhaps TRBD1 (5 bases). V was cut by 0 bases and J by 6 bases, with 12 bases left in between. The germline CDR1 and CDR2 sequences are SQVTM and ANQGSEA. The CDR3 spans 13 residues. CDR3 DNA sequence: TGCAGCGTTGAAGATACAGGAGTGGGCGAGCAGTACTTC. This encodes CSVEDTGVGEQYF.

The genes are TRBV29-1 and TRBJ2-5; 7 bases are shared with TRBD2. CDR3 length: 13 amino acids. The V gene's germline CDR1 is SQVTM and CDR2 ANQGSEA. V lost 4 bases and J lost 5; bases outside the gene matches: 7. The chain's CDR3 is CSVGGGEGETQYF. The CDR3 DNA reads as TGCAGCGTTGGTGGAGGGGAGGGCGAGACCCAGTACTTC.

A few counts support this clonotype. This may come from a read error, since a much larger clone is one base off. The chain is built from TRBV11-2 and TRBJ1-5; 10 bases map to TRBD1. From germline, CDR1 is SGHAT and CDR2 FQNNGV. The CDR3 is 19 amino acids. CDR3 DNA sequence: TGTGCCAGCAGCTATGAAAGGGGACAGGGGAGGAGGAGCAATCAGCCCCGGCATTTT. This encodes CASSYERGQGRRSNQPRHF.